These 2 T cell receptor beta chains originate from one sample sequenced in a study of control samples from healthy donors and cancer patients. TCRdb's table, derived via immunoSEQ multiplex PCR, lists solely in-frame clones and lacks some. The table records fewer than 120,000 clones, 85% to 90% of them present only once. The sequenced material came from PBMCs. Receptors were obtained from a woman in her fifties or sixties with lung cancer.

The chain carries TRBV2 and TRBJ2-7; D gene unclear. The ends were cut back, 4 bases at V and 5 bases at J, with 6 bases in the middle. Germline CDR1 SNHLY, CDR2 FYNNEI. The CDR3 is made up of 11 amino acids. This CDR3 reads CASSGLNEQYF. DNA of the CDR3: TGTGCCAGCAGTGGCCTAAACGAGCAGTACTTC.

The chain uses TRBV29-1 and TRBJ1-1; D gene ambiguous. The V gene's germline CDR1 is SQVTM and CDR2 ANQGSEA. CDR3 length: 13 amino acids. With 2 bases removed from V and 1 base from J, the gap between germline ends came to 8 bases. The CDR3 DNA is TGCAGCGTTGAAAGGACGGAGAACACTGAAGCTTTCTTT. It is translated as CSVERTENTEAFF.